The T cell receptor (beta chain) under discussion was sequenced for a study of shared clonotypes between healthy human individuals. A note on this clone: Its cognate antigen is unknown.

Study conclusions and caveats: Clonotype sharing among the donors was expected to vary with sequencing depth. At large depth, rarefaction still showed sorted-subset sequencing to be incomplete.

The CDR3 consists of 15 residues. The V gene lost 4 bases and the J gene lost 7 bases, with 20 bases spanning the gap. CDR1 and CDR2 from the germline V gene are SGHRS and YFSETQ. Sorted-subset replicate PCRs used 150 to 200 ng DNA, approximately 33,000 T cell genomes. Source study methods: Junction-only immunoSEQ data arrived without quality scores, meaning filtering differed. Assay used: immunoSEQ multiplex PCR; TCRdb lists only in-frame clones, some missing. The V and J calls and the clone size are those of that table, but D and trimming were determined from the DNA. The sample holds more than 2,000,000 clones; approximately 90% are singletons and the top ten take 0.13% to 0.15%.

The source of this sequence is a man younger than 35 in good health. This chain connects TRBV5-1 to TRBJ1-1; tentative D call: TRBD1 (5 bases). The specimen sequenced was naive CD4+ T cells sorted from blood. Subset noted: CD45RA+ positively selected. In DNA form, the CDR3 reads TGCGCCAGCAGCCGGGGGGAAACCGGGGCTCTTGAAGCTTTCTTT. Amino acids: CASSRGETGALEAFF.